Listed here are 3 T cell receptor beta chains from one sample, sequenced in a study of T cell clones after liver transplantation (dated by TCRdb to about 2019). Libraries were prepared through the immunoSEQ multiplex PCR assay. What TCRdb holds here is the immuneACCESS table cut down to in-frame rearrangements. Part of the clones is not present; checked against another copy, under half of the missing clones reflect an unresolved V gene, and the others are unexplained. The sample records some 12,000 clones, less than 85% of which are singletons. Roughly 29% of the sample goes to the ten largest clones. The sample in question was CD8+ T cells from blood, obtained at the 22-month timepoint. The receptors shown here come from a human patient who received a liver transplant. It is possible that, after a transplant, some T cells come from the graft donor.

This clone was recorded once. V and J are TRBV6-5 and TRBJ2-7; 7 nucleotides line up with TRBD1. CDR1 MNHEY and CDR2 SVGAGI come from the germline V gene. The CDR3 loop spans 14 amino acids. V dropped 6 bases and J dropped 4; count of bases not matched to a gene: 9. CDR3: CASSNDRAGYEQYF. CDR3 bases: TGTGCCAGCAGCAACGACAGGGCAGGATACGAGCAGTACTTC.

CDR3 nucleotide sequence: TGTGCCAGCAGTATCGACAGGGGAAGCTCCTACGAGCAGTACTTC. Encoded protein: CASSIDRGSSYEQYF. The chain is built from TRBV11-1 and TRBJ2-7; 8 bases align to TRBD1. This CDR3 region has 15 residues. Trimming removed 6 bases from V and 0 bases from J; junction bases left unmatched: 7. Germline loops: CDR1 SGHAT, CDR2 FQDESV (reference sequence).

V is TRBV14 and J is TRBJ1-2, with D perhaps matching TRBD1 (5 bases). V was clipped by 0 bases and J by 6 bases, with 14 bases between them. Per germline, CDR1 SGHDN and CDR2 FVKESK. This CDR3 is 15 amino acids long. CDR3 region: CASSQDRNQGDGYTF. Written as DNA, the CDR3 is TGTGCCAGCAGCCAAGATCGTAACCAGGGTGATGGCTACACCTTC.